This T cell receptor (beta chain) was retrieved from a study of blood T cell repertoires in COVID-19. Produced via immunoSEQ multiplex PCR; TCRdb's table is partial and in-frame only. The data hold some 360,000 clones, with about nine tenths observed a single time. The CDR3 consists of 14 residues. Trimming cost V 4 bases and J 9 bases; bases outside gene matches: 6. Germline CDR1 SGHTS, CDR2 YDEGEE. The sequence came from a woman aged 60-75 years with COVID-19, enrolled during active disease. The sequencing input was peripheral blood. The rearrangement joins TRBV5-8 to TRBJ1-6, with 8 bases matching TRBD1. As DNA, the CDR3 is TGTGCCAGCAGCACGGGACAGGTCGGTTCACCCCTCCACTTT. It is translated as CASSTGQVGSPLHF.